This T cell receptor (beta chain) was identified during a study of CD8 T cells in Susac syndrome. Trimming took off 4 bases at V and 6 bases at J, with 14 bases between the two ends. The CDR3 has 15 amino acids. Germline V lookup: CDR1 KGHDR, CDR2 SFDVKD. cDNA came from around 0.5 to 1 ug RNA primed by random hexamers. TCRdb ran MiXCR on the immunoSEQ multiplex PCR reads and lists one entry per CDR3 protein. The profile covers 200,000 to 300,000 distinct CDR3 sequences, with just over 90% appearing a single time and around 0.07% taken by the ten largest. In blood CD8+ and CD4+ T cells, TCR beta underwent sequencing. The multiple sclerosis controls were treatment-naive patients with relapsing-remitting disease that was stable or active. TEMRA cells were enriched by FACS, while CD8+ and CD4+ T cells were obtained through a negative isolation that was performed magnetically.

The TCR comes from a human donor with multiple sclerosis. The sample consisted of CD4+ T cells from PBMCs. V usage is TRBV24-1 and J usage is TRBJ2-2; possibly TRBD2 for D (5 bases). The CDR3 region is CATSERGWKAGELFF. In DNA form, the CDR3 reads TGTGCCACCAGTGAAAGAGGGTGGAAGGCCGGGGAGCTGTTTTTT.